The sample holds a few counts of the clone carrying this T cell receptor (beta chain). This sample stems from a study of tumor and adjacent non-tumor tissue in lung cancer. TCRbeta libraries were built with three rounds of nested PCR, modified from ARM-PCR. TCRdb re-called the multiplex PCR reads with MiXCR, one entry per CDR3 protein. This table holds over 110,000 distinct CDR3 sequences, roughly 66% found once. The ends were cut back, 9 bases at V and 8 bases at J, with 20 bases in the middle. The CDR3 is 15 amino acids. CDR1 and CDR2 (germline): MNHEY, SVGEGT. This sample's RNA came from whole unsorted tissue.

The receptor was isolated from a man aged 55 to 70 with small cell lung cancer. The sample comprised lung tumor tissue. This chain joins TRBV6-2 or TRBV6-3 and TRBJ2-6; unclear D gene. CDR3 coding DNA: TGTGCCAGTACATCCACCAACATCAGGTCCAACGTCCTGACTTTC. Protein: CASTSTNIRSNVLTF.